These T cell receptor beta chains were read from a single sample in a study of CD8+ T cells in alopecia areata. Clones were read by immunoSEQ multiplex PCR, and TCRdb kept only the in-frame ones, dropping some. The sample carries 70,000 or so clones, approximately 58% recorded once. The sample was CD8+ T cells sorted from blood, taken at week 0. These receptors originate from a human donor with alopecia areata. CDR3s include the opening cysteine and the closing phenylalanine or tryptophan. Each record gives: V gene, J gene, clone size, CDR3 protein. Clone size, where shown, is once, few, many, or a class for clones that have expanded.

TRBV29-1,TRBJ1-1,NA,CSVGTAMNTEAFF
TRBV10-3,TRBJ2-2,NA,CAIKRDPNTGELFF
TRBV7-3,TRBJ2-1,NA,CASSFPGQGTDEQFF
TRBV5-1,TRBJ1-2,NA,CASSLSRDRDGYTF
TRBV6-5,TRBJ1-2,NA,CASSWGRGRDGYTF
TRBV29-1,TRBJ1-2,NA,CSVVGQGLNYGYTF
TRBV27,TRBJ2-7,NA,CASRRGEDDGYEQYF
TRBV9,TRBJ2-7,NA,CASSVDSVDEQYF
TRBV9,TRBJ2-7,NA,CASSVAPSSYEQYF
TRBV7-9,TRBJ2-3,few,CASSSAGAADTQYF
TRBV4-3,TRBJ2-3,NA,CASSQDAGLTDTQYF
TRBV29-1,TRBJ2-1,NA,CSVLGTSGRKVGNEQFF
TRBV7-2,TRBJ1-4,NA,CASSPPGLEKLFF
TRBV27,TRBJ2-7,NA,CASSLSGGGPYEQYF
TRBV4-1,TRBJ2-3,NA,CASSQVSPSTDTQYF